Sequencing of this T cell receptor beta chain was carried out in a study of blood T cells in healthy people across ages. Concerning this clonotype: Its antigen is currently unknown.

A J-beta primer mix and a sample-barcoded 5' primer were used in a second PCR of roughly 6 to 12 cycles. TCRdb used MiXCR to reprocess the 5' RACE reads, holding one entry per CDR3 protein. The sample lists about 970,000 distinct CDR3 sequences; roughly 47% were seen once. Study results and caveats: In older individuals, TCR beta diversity per million T cells was lower, falling roughly linearly with age.

The germline CDR1 and CDR2 sequences are SEHNR and FQNEAQ (reference sequence). V shed 5 bases, J shed 6 bases, and the junction held 11 bases outside the gene matches. The CDR3 runs 15 residues. This chain connects TRBV7-9 to TRBJ1-2, with 8 bases identical to TRBD1. The sample consisted of blood. The clonotype was recovered from an older woman in good health. CDR3 in amino acids: CASSTTLTGGNGYTF. CDR3 sequence (DNA): TGTGCCAGCAGCACCACCCTTACAGGGGGAAATGGCTACACCTTC.